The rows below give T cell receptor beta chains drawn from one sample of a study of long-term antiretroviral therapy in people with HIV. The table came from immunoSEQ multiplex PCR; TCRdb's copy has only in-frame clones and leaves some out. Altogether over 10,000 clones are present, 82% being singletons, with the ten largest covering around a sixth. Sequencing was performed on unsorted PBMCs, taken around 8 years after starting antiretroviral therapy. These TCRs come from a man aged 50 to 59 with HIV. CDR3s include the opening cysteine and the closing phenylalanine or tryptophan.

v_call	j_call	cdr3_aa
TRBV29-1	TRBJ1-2	CSATATGEGYTF
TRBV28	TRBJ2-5	CASSPLNGEETQYF
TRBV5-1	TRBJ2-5	CASSFFKVETQYF
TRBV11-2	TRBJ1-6	CASSPSSLSYNSPLHF
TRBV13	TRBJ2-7	CASSLGQSYEQYF
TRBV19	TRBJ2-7	CASATGSSYEQYF
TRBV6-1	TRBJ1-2	CASSEAEGGYGYTF
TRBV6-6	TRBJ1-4	CASSFTGTVEKLFF
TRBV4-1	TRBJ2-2	CASSLQIGSGELFF
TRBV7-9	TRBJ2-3	CASSPPGAGTDTQYF
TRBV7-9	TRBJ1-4	CASSFELQPEKLFF
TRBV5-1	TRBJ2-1	CASSTGQGGYNEQFF
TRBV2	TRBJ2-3	CASSEELETDTQYF
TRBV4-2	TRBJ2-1	CASSLNYNEQFF
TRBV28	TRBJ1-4	CASSLGGDRTNEKLFF
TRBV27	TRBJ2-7	CASSTGGAEQYF
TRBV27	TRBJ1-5	CASREFGFTAGNQPQHF
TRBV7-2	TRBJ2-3	CASSRWTERDTQYF
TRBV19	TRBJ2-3	CASEDLWGEPSDTQYF
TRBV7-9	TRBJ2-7	CASSLSGYEQYF
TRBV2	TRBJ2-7	CASSEVGYYEQYF
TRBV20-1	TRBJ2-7	CSAWGNYEQYF
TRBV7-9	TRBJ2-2	CASSFTDLLSTGELFF
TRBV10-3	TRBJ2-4	CAISDRDDRGIVIQYF
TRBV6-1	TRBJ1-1	CASSEWGSMNTEAFF
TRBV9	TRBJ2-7	CASSASGGASYEQYF
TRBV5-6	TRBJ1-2	CASSLSGDSNYGYTF
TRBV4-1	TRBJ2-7	CASSQDLVPGYEQYF
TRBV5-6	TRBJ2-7	CASSLEGGTGGIYEQYF
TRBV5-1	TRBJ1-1	CASSMGEFAEAFF
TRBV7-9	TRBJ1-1	CASSSSVPMNTEAFF
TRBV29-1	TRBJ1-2	CSVSADGPHYGYTF
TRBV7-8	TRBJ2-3	CASSLDSDTQYF
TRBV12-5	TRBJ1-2	CASGTGVEYGYTF
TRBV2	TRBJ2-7	CASSGDRARPTYEQYF
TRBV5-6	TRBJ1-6	CASSLDPPSYNSPLHF
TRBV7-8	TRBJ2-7	CASSSGTDGYEQYF
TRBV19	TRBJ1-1	CASSTGPLEAFF
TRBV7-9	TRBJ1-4	CASRGQGGNEKLFF
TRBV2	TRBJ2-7	CASSGGAESSSYEQYF
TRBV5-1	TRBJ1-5	CASSPGTGNGQPQHF
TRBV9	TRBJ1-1	CASSVLVANADTEAFF
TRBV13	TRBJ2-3	CASSLGFQGTDTQYF
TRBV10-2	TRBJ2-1	CASSESGLYNEQFF
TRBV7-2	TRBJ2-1	CASSSIGGLIRGSHEQFF
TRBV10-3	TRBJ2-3	CAISESEGTISTDTQYF
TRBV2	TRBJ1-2	CASSAAANYGYTF
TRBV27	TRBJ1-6	CASSSYRGDSPLHF
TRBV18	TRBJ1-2	CASSPKTGGDENGYTF
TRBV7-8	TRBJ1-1	CASSLNRLNTEAFF
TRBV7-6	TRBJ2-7	CASSVSDRGSYEQYF
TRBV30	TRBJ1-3	CAWSGDRSGNTIYF
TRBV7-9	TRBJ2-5	CASGHGGLETQYF
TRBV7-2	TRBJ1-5	CASSLVRGYNQPQHF